The clone carrying this TCR beta chain was seen once. This specimen comes from a study of shared clonotypes between healthy human individuals. At the level of the study: Contributing individuals were a couple of females and three males aged 18 to 49.

Only Caucasian adults living in Nashville, Tennessee made up the donor group. A CD45RA-negative memory subset and a CD45RA+ naive subset were separated from the CD4+ cells. Here immunoSEQ multiplex PCR was the method, and the copy in TCRdb shows in-frame clones only, minus some. The repertoire includes 1.6 million or so clones, 98% of them detected once, and about 0.35% sits in the top ten. V shed 6 bases and J 0 bases; nucleotides not matched to a gene: 8. Germline lookup yields CDR1 MDHEN and CDR2 SYDVKM. The CDR3 is 16 amino acids. V gene TRBV28 combines with J gene TRBJ2-5, with TRBD1 identical over 9 bases. Sequencing input: naive CD4+ T cells sorted from blood. Specified subset: CD45RA+ positively selected. The sequence was obtained from a man younger than 40 in good health. CDR3 amino acids: CASSRRTGAYQETQYF. Written as DNA, the CDR3 is TGTGCCAGCAGCAGACGGACAGGGGCGTACCAAGAGACCCAGTACTTC. Based on the CDR3 plus reference TRBV28 and TRBJ2-5, the full variable domain is DVKVTQSSRYLVKRTGEKVFLECVQDMDHENMFWYRQDPGLGLRLIYFSYDVKMKEKGDIPEGYSVSREKKERFSLILESASTNQTSMYLCASSRRTGAYQETQYFGPGTRLLVL.